The subject of this entry is one T cell receptor (beta chain). The CDR3 loop spans 12 amino acids. V was shortened by 7 bases and J by 6 bases, with 13 bases between the two germline ends. CDR1 and CDR2 from the germline V gene are SQVTM and ANQGSEA. The data were taken from a study of T cell responses to AZD1222 COVID-19 vaccine. Generated by immunoSEQ multiplex PCR, the TCRdb table keeps only in-frame clones and is missing some. This table holds 100,000 to 150,000 clones, approximately 90% found once. The receptor was derived from an adult in good health. Material: peripheral blood, obtained on day 0 of MenACWY control vaccination. The J gene is TRBJ2-1, the V gene TRBV29-1; tentative D call: TRBD2 (6 bases). CDR3 sequence: CSGLASANEQFF. As DNA, the CDR3 is TGCAGCGGACTGGCTAGCGCCAATGAGCAGTTCTTC.